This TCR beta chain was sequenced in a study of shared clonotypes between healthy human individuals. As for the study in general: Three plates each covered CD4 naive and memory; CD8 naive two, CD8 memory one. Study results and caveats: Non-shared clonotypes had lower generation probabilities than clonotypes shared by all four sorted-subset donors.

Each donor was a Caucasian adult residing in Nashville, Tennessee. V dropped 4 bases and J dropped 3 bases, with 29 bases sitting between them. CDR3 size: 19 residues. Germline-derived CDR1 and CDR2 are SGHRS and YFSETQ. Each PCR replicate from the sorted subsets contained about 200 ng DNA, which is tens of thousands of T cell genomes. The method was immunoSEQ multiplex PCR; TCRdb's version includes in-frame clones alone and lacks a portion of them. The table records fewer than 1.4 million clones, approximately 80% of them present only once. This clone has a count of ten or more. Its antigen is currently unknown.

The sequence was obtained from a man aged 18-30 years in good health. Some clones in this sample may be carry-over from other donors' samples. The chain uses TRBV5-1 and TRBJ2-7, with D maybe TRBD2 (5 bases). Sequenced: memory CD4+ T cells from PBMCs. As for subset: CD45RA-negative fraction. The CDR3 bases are TGCGCCAGCAGCCCAGCTTATGGGGTGGCGATAGCGCAACTCTACGAGCAGTACTTC. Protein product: CASSPAYGVAIAQLYEQYF.